Below are 25 T cell receptor beta chains sequenced from a single sample in a study of neoadjuvant anti-PD-1 for oral cavity cancer. Time point indicated: after neoadjuvant nivolumab, at surgical resection. Produced via immunoSEQ multiplex PCR; TCRdb's table is partial and in-frame only. The top ten clones hold about 6.8% of a sample with about 5,800 clones, approximately 60% of them seen once. The sequences come from tumor tissue, collected after nivolumab (anti-PD-1) treatment. The receptors here all came from a person aged 35 to 85 with oral cavity squamous cell carcinoma.

The chain uses TRBV28 and TRBJ1-4; TRBD1 matches at 9 bases. Looked up from germline, CDR1 is MDHEN and CDR2 is SYDVKM. The CDR3 runs 15 residues. The J segment lost 5 bases and the V segment lost 5 bases, leaving 6 bases of the junction unmatched. For the CDR3, the DNA is TGTGCCAGCAGTCCTCCGACAGGGGGGAATGAAAAACTGTTTTTT. Translating gives CASSPPTGGNEKLFF.

Only one count was recorded for this clone. The V and J genes are TRBV27 and TRBJ2-7; D not certain. There are 18 residues in the CDR3. Looked up from germline, CDR1 is MNHEY and CDR2 is SMNVEV (reference sequence). V was cut by 5 bases and J by 0 bases, with 23 bases left in between. CDR3 residues: CASSHMRPGPHSSYEQYF. CDR3 nucleotides: TGTGCCAGCAGTCACATGCGCCCCGGGCCCCATAGCTCCTACGAGCAGTACTTC.

There are a few counts of this clone. The chain is built from TRBV14 and TRBJ1-6; TRBD1 might be the D (6 bases). CDR3 length: 14 residues. CDR1 is SGHDN and CDR2 is FVKESK in the germline V gene. V shed 4 bases and J shed 10 bases, with 14 bases lying between them. CDR3 DNA sequence: TGTGCCAGCAGCCCGGACAGTTCGGGGTCACCCCTCCACTTT. It specifies CASSPDSSGSPLHF.

The CDR3 DNA follows: TGCGCCAGCAGCTCAGCGGGGGGGCCTGAGCAGTTCTTC. Protein: CASSSAGGPEQFF. V and J are TRBV5-1 and TRBJ2-1; 10 nucleotides align to TRBD2. Losses at the gene ends were 3 bases for V and 9 bases for J; bases not matched to a gene: 3. The CDR3 runs 13 residues. CDR1 and CDR2 from the germline V gene are SGHRS and YFSETQ.

The chain couples TRBV27 to TRBJ2-7; D assignment may be TRBD1 or TRBD2 (5 bases each). From germline, CDR1 is MNHEY and CDR2 SMNVEV (reference sequence). The germline V and J ends were trimmed by 7 bases and 5 bases, with 21 bases remaining between them. The CDR3 is 15 amino acids. CDR3 nucleotides: TGTGCCAGCAAGAGAGGGTGGGGGTACAAGAACGAGCAGTACTTC. Amino acids: CASKRGWGYKNEQYF.

The J gene is TRBJ1-4, the V gene TRBV7-2; tentatively, D is TRBD1 (6 bases). Deletions cut 3 bases from V and 4 bases from J, with 9 bases between. This CDR3 contains 14 residues. Germline-derived CDR1 and CDR2 are SGHTA and FQGNSA. CDR3 nucleotide sequence: TGTGCCAGCAGCTTTGGACAGCTTAATGAAAAACTGTTTTTT. Amino acids: CASSFGQLNEKLFF.

The chain recombines TRBV6-1 with TRBJ1-1; the match to TRBD1 covers 9 bases. CDR1 MNHNS and CDR2 SASEGT come from the germline V gene. The CDR3 covers 14 residues. Unmatched junction bases numbered 9, after V lost 8 bases and J lost 5 bases. DNA of the CDR3: TGTGCCAGCCTCCTGACAGGGGGGTGGACTGAAGCTTTCTTT. Amino acids: CASLLTGGWTEAFF.

This sequence joins TRBV7-9 and TRBJ1-1, with D hard to call. The CDR3 extends over 14 amino acids. V gave up 5 bases and J gave up 7 bases, with 17 bases separating them. The germline V gene encodes CDR1 SEHNR and CDR2 FQNEAQ (reference sequence). This CDR3 reads CASSNLALGFEAFF. In DNA, the CDR3 is TGTGCCAGCAGCAACTTGGCCCTGGGATTTGAAGCTTTCTTT. Together with reference TRBV7-9 and TRBJ1-1, the CDR3 gives the full variable domain: DTGVSQNPRHKITKRGQNVTFRCDPISEHNRLYWYRQTLGQGPEFLTYFQNEAQLEKSRLLSDRFSAERPKGSFSTLEIQRTEQGDSAMYLCASSNLALGFEAFFGQGTRLTVV.

The V and J genes are TRBV28 and TRBJ2-2; 10 positions agree with TRBD1. The CDR3 loop spans 17 amino acids. V lost 10 bases, J lost 0 bases, and 11 bases stayed unmatched. Germline CDR1 is MDHEN and CDR2 is SYDVKM. CDR3 sequence (DNA): TGTGCCACCTACACCGTTGGACAGGGGGCGAACACCGGGGAGCTGTTTTTT. Translated, it gives CATYTVGQGANTGELFF.

The genes are TRBV18 and TRBJ2-6; D is unclear. V lost 6 bases and J 0 bases, leaving 6 bases between the germline ends. The CDR3 is made up of 14 amino acids. CDR1 is KGHSH, CDR2 LQKENI, per germline. The CDR3 protein is CASSPNSGANVLTF. As DNA, the CDR3 is TGTGCCAGCTCCCCAAACTCTGGGGCCAACGTCCTGACTTTC.

V is TRBV20-1 and J is TRBJ1-1; D is ambiguous. The CDR3 extends over 11 amino acids. Deletions cut 4 bases from V and 6 bases from J, with 9 bases between. Germline CDR1 reads DFQATT; CDR2 reads SNEGSKA (reference sequence). The CDR3 DNA follows: TGCAGTGCTATTAGACAAGCTGAAGCTTTCTTT. It encodes CSAIRQAEAFF.

The chain employs TRBV2 and TRBJ2-1; TRBD1 or TRBD2 may be the D gene (5 bases each). CDR3 length: 15 amino acids. The germline CDR1 and CDR2 sequences are SNHLY and FYNNEI. V lost 1 base and J 3 bases, leaving 10 bases between the germline ends. The CDR3 here is CASSEGGPLYNEQFF. CDR3 sequence (DNA): TGTGCCAGCAGTGAAGGGGGACCCCTCTACAATGAGCAGTTCTTC.

This chain uses TRBV2 with TRBJ1-2, with TRBD1 matching over 9 bases. The CDR3 runs 15 residues. Germline CDR1 reads SNHLY; CDR2 reads FYNNEI. V dropped 7 bases and J dropped 7; count of bases not matched to a gene: 13. The CDR3 is CASTKDRGTARGYTF. The CDR3, as DNA: TGTGCCAGCACTAAGGACAGGGGAACAGCACGTGGCTACACCTTC.

This clone has only a few counts. The chain carries TRBV5-1 and TRBJ2-2, with TRBD1 matching over 8 bases. CDR1 is SGHRS, CDR2 YFSETQ, per germline. The trim removed 2 bases at V and 0 bases at J, leaving 3 bases unmatched. The CDR3 contains 16 residues. CDR3 DNA sequence: TGCGCCAGCAGCTTTAAACAGGGGGCGAACACCGGGGAGCTGTTTTTT. Translated, it gives CASSFKQGANTGELFF.

This clone was detected a few times. V usage is TRBV11-3 and J usage is TRBJ2-7, with D possibly being TRBD1 (6 bases). The CDR3 spans 15 residues. Deletions cut 3 bases from V and 4 bases from J, with 16 bases between. CDR1 is SGHNT, CDR2 YENEEA, per germline. The chain's CDR3 is CASSFGQGKGYEQYF. CDR3 bases: TGTGCCAGCAGCTTCGGGCAGGGGAAGGGTTACGAGCAGTACTTC.

The V and J genes are TRBV20-1 and TRBJ1-1; D unclear. This CDR3 contains 11 residues. Trimming cost V 0 bases and J 8 bases, with 7 bases left between them. Germline assignment: CDR1 DFQATT and CDR2 SNEGSKA (reference sequence). The CDR3: CSARDFGEAFF. The CDR3 coding sequence is TGCAGTGCTAGAGATTTCGGCGAAGCTTTCTTT.

This clone appeared a few times. A junction end diverges from the germline sequence, so it may reflect a read error. The V call is TRBV19, the J call TRBJ1-5; TRBD1 is a possible D gene (5 bases). Germline CDR1 LNHDA, CDR2 SQIVND (reference sequence). This CDR3 has 17 amino acids. CDR3 sequence (DNA): TGTGCCAGTAGTCTAGACCAGAGGACAAATCGCAATCAGCCCCAGCATTTT. This translates into CASSLDQRTNRNQPQHF.

The V and J genes are TRBV7-9 and TRBJ2-1; D is perhaps TRBD2 (6 bases). Trimming took off 5 bases at V and 0 bases at J, with 20 bases between the two ends. This CDR3 is built from 18 residues. Germline values: CDR1 SEHNR, CDR2 FQNEAQ (reference sequence). This CDR3 is CASSLEGFTGDSYNEQFF. The CDR3 DNA sequence: TGTGCCAGCAGCCTAGAGGGGTTCACGGGGGACTCCTACAATGAGCAGTTCTTC.

This clone was recorded only once. The chain links TRBV7-2 to TRBJ1-1; D remains unclear. Trimming stripped 5 bases from V and 0 bases from J, with 7 bases between. Germline-derived CDR1 and CDR2 are SGHTA and FQGNSA. The CDR3 spans 13 residues. For the CDR3, the DNA is TGTGCCAGCAGCCATACACTGAACACTGAAGCTTTCTTT. Amino acid sequence: CASSHTLNTEAFF.

V is TRBV7-9 and J is TRBJ2-1; TRBD2 aligns across 9 bases. This CDR3 is built from 13 residues. The junction had 10 bases not matched to a gene; V was cut back by 11 bases and J by 8 bases. Germline V lookup: CDR1 SEHNR, CDR2 FQNEAQ (reference sequence). The CDR3 sequence is CALGAGGPDEQFF. The CDR3 DNA reads TGTGCCCTCGGGGCGGGAGGGCCGGATGAGCAGTTCTTC.

The V and J genes are TRBV15 and TRBJ1-1, with TRBD1 as a possible D gene (6 bases). The CDR3 is 13 residues long. Trimming removed 5 bases from V and 3 bases from J, with 10 bases in between. CDR1 is LNHNV, CDR2 YYDKDF, per germline (reference sequence). The CDR3 protein is CATSSRTDTEAFF. CDR3 sequence (DNA): TGTGCCACCAGCTCCCGGACAGACACTGAAGCTTTCTTT.

This clone appeared once. The V gene is TRBV29-1, the J gene TRBJ1-5; D is perhaps TRBD1 (5 bases). V lost 5 bases and J lost 6, with 14 bases in between. The CDR3 runs 13 residues. In germline, CDR1 is SQVTM, CDR2 ANQGSEA. CDR3 in amino acids: CSVLLGVGQPQHF. In DNA form, the CDR3 reads TGCAGCGTTTTGTTGGGGGTGGGTCAGCCCCAGCATTTT. The full variable domain, rest sourced from reference TRBV29-1 and TRBJ1-5, is SAVISQKPSRDICQRGTSLTIQCQVDSQVTMMFWYRQQPGQSLTLIATANQGSEATYESGFVIDKFPISRPNLTFSTLTVSNMSPEDSSIYLCSVLLGVGQPQHFGDGTRLSIL.

V usage is TRBV18 and J usage is TRBJ1-1; maybe TRBD1 (5 bases). From germline, CDR1 is KGHSH and CDR2 LQKENI. V gave up 1 base and J gave up 8 bases, with 11 bases separating them. This CDR3 is 13 amino acids long. The CDR3 region has the DNA TGTGCCAGCTCACCACAGACCAACAGGGAAGCTTTCTTT. The encoded protein is CASSPQTNREAFF. The full variable domain, with the rest looked up from reference TRBV18 and TRBJ1-1, is NAGVMQNPRHLVRRRGQEARLRCSPMKGHSHVYWYRQLPEEGLKFMVYLQKENIIDESGMPKERFSAEFPKEGPSILRIQQVVRGDSAAYFCASSPQTNREAFFGQGTRLTVV.

This clone was seen a few times. J is TRBJ2-7 and V is TRBV7-2, with 7 bases aligning to TRBD2. The CDR3 is 14 amino acids. The trim removed 4 bases at V and 1 base at J, leaving 4 bases unmatched. Germline CDR1 SGHTA, CDR2 FQGNSA. DNA of the CDR3: TGTGCCAGCAGCTCCGTGGGGGGGTCCTACGAGCAGTACTTC. This gives the protein CASSSVGGSYEQYF.

A few counts support this clone. This chain links TRBV7-9 with TRBJ1-6, with 8 bases that match TRBD1. Germline assignment: CDR1 SEHNR and CDR2 FQNEAQ (reference sequence). The CDR3 loop spans 16 amino acids. With 5 bases clipped from V and 7 bases from J, the junction kept 10 bases outside the gene matches. CDR3 sequence (DNA): TGTGCCAGCAGCCCGGACAGGGTAGGAAGGAATTCACCCCTCCACTTT. It encodes CASSPDRVGRNSPLHF.